This TCR beta chain is drawn from a study of CD8 T cells in ankylosing spondylitis. This clonotype was seen a few times. Its specificity is unknown. Generation of TCR beta libraries employed quantitative 5'-RACE incorporating molecular barcodes. Via MiXCR, TCRdb re-called the 5' RACE reads, giving one row per CDR3 protein. This sample carries some 270,000 distinct CDR3 sequences, approximately 30% of them seen once, and the ten largest clones take approximately 4%. V shed 2 bases and J 5 bases; nucleotides not matched to a gene: 6. This CDR3 contains 16 residues. CDR1 MRHNA and CDR2 SNTAGT come from the germline V gene. Overall study results and limits: Matched ankylosing spondylitis synovial fluid reportedly contained a significantly enriched population of disease-linked clones. Those disease-linked clones were CD8+; they were also relatively rare in peripheral blood.

This chain uses TRBV6-4 with TRBJ2-3; TRBD2 matches 11 bases. Sequenced: blood, either unsorted or a sorted T cell fraction (not recorded which). This TCR came from a male donor with ankylosing spondylitis or in good health (not recorded which). The CDR3 DNA follows: TGTGCCAGCAGTGACACCGTAGCGGGGGGGAGAGATACGCAGTATTTT. It is translated as CASSDTVAGGRDTQYF.